This T cell receptor beta chain was retrieved from a study of cytomegalovirus exposure and HLA in healthy donors. The CDR3 sequence is 15 residues long. Per germline, CDR1 MNHEY and CDR2 SVGAGI. Primers: 60 Vbeta forward and 13 Jbeta reverse. Assay: immunoSEQ multiplex PCR; the TCRdb copy retains only in-frame clones and omits some. The table records 95,000 to 150,000 clones, 77% of them present only once. Material for sequencing was PBMCs. The clonotype was recovered from a human donor in good health. The V gene is TRBV6-5, the J gene TRBJ2-5; TRBD1 matches at 11 bases. The closer fit of TRBJ2-7 to the DNA end suggests the J call may be wrong. CDR3 coding DNA: TGTGCCAGCAGTTACCGAGGACAGGGGGCATACGAGCAGTACTTC. Its translation is CASSYRGQGAYEQYF.